The 25 T cell receptor beta chains in this list originate from one sample, sequenced in a study of T cell clonality in common variable immunodeficiency. The assay was immunoSEQ multiplex PCR, and TCRdb's table has in-frame clones only and misses some. The data show about 40,000 clones, with none appearing a single time. Sequences were obtained from peripheral blood mononuclear cells. The receptors were gathered from a person aged 18 to 70 in good health.

This clone was seen ten or more times. The junction does not match germline at one end; this may be a read error. The CDR3 is cut off 3 residues early in the read; its end comes from the germline J gene. This sequence joins TRBV7-7 and TRBJ2-3; 9 bases match TRBD1. This CDR3 region has 15 residues. Germline-derived CDR1 and CDR2 are SSHAT and FNYEAQ (reference sequence). The CDR3 protein is CASSTGTGRSGTQYF. CDR3 DNA, as far as it was read: TGTGCTAGCAGCACCGGGACAGGGCGGTCCGGGACG.

This clone was observed a handful of times. The missing CDR3 end, 3 residues past where the read stops, is filled in from the germline J gene. V usage is TRBV20-1 and J usage is TRBJ2-7; 11 bases align to TRBD2. J gave up 4 bases and V 4 bases, and 9 bases lay outside the gene matches. The CDR3 length is 15 residues. Germline lookup yields CDR1 DFQATT and CDR2 SNEGSKA (reference sequence). Partial CDR3 DNA: TGCAGTGCTAACCCCCTGACTAGCGGGACTTACGAG. This sequence encodes CSANPLTSGTYE. The whole CDR3 region reads CSANPLTSGTYEQYF.

The table lists this clone with many counts. The read ends 3 residues early relative to the CDR3; the germline J gene fills the gap. The chain recombines TRBV7-2 with TRBJ2-3; D is possibly TRBD1 (6 bases). V dropped 0 bases and J dropped 6 bases, with 13 bases sitting between them. The CDR3 sequence is 15 residues long. Germline-derived CDR1 and CDR2 are SGHTA and FQGNSA. The CDR3 here is CASSLAFDRQDTQYF. The DNA read from the CDR3 is TGTGCCAGCAGCTTAGCTTTCGACAGGCAGGATACG. The full variable domain, completed using reference TRBV7-2 and TRBJ2-3, is GAGVSQSPSNKVTEKGKDVELRCDPISGHTALYWYRQSLGQGLEFLIYFQGNSAPDKSGLPSDRFSAERTGGSVSTLTIQRTQQEDSAVYLCASSLAFDRQDTQYFGPGTRLTVL.

This clone appeared many times. CDR3: CASSPSGQVYNEQFF. CDR3 bases read: TGTGCCAGCAGCCCCTCGGGACAGGTTTACAATGAG. The rearrangement uses TRBV7-3 and TRBJ2-1; 8 nucleotides line up with TRBD1. From the germline J gene comes the end of the CDR3, since the read stops 3 residues before it. CDR3 length: 15 residues. Germline V lookup: CDR1 SGHTA, CDR2 FQGTGA. V gave up 5 bases and J gave up 4 bases; unmatched junction bases: 7.

This clone was detected a few times. The read halts 3 residues ahead of the CDR3 end, with the missing end drawn from the germline J gene. The chain has TRBV7-2 and TRBJ2-4, with 8 bases fitting TRBD1. The CDR3 has 15 amino acids. Per the germline V gene, CDR1 is SGHTA and CDR2 is FQGNSA. The chain's CDR3 is CASTRSTGERRGQYF. The CDR3 bases that were read are TGTGCCAGCACGCGCTCGACAGGGGAGAGGCGGGGT.

This clone has ten or more counts. With the read ending 3 residues before the CDR3 end, the germline J gene is used to fill in that end. This chain links TRBV28 with TRBJ2-7; 8 bases map to TRBD1. CDR3 length equals 17 residues. V was clipped by 4 bases and J by 1 base; unmatched bases: 12. Germline CDR1 and CDR2: MDHEN and SYDVKM. The sequenced CDR3 bases are TGTGCCAGCAGTTCTTTCGGCGGACAGGGTAGTTCCTACGAG. Translated: CASSSFGGQGSSYE. The CDR3 in full is CASSSFGGQGSSYEQYF.

This clone was observed at least ten times. The read halts 3 residues ahead of the CDR3 end, with the missing end drawn from the germline J gene. The V and J genes are TRBV7-2 and TRBJ2-3; a possible D gene is TRBD2 (6 bases). CDR1 SGHTA and CDR2 FQGNSA come from the germline V gene. The CDR3 covers 15 residues. V was cut by 5 bases and J by 2 bases, with 14 bases left in between. The CDR3 DNA, read in part, is TGTGCCAGCAGCCTGGGACTTTCCATCACAGATACG. The encoded protein is CASSLGLSITDT. Given in full, the CDR3 is CASSLGLSITDTQYF. Drawing the rest from reference TRBV7-2 and TRBJ2-3, the complete variable domain is GAGVSQSPSNKVTEKGKDVELRCDPISGHTALYWYRQSLGQGLEFLIYFQGNSAPDKSGLPSDRFSAERTGGSVSTLTIQRTQQEDSAVYLCASSLGLSITDTQYFGPGTRLTVL.

This clone has at least ten counts. Sequencing ends 3 residues short of the CDR3 end; the germline J gene provides the rest. This sequence joins TRBV20-1 and TRBJ2-3; 11 bases align to TRBD2. Germline V CDR1 and CDR2: DFQATT, SNEGSKA (reference sequence). CDR3 length equals 19 residues. After removal of 0 bases from V and 0 bases from J, the junction contained 11 bases not matched to a gene. The CDR3 loop is CSARDLTSGGLISTDTQYF. CDR3 bases read: TGCAGTGCTAGAGACCTTACTAGCGGGGGCCTGATTAGCACAGATACG.

There are many counts of this clone. The read ends 3 residues shy of where the CDR3 ends; the end is completed using the germline J gene. This chain links TRBV7-2 with TRBJ1-4; 8 positions agree with TRBD1. CDR1 and CDR2 from the germline V gene are SGHTA and FQGNSA. Losses at the gene ends were 5 bases for V and 4 bases for J; bases not matched to a gene: 6. CDR3 length: 15 residues. This CDR3 is CASSPAGGNNEKLFF. The sequenced CDR3 bases are TGTGCCAGCAGCCCGGCAGGGGGCAATAATGAAAAA.

This clone was picked up many times. The read finishes 3 residues shy of the CDR3 end, and the germline J gene is used to complete it. The chain has TRBV10-3 and TRBJ2-3, with 9 bases identical to TRBD1. Germline CDR1 and CDR2: ENHRY and SYGVKD. CDR3 length equals 15 residues. Trimming removed 5 bases from V and 3 bases from J; junction bases left unmatched: 6. CDR3 bases read: TGTGCCATCAGTACGGGACAGGGAGGGACAGATACG. It specifies CAISTGQGGTDT. The entire CDR3 is CAISTGQGGTDTQYF.

This clone was recorded many times. The CDR3 extends 3 residues past the end of the read, so its final part is completed from the germline J gene. The rearrangement uses TRBV19 and TRBJ2-3; 9 bases agree with TRBD2. V shed 6 bases, J shed 3 bases, and the junction held 19 bases outside the gene matches. Germline values: CDR1 LNHDA, CDR2 SQIVND (reference sequence). The CDR3 loop spans 19 amino acids. CDR3 DNA (partial): TGTGCCAGTAGCCAAAGGGGACTAGCAGAGATCTCTCCTACAGATACG. It yields the protein CASSQRGLAEISPTDT. From start to end, the CDR3 is CASSQRGLAEISPTDTQYF.

A word on this clone: Read data end 3 residues before the CDR3 end; the end is taken from the germline J gene. The chain is built from TRBV19 and TRBJ2-3, with 9 positions matching TRBD1. The germline V gene encodes CDR1 LNHDA and CDR2 SQIVND (reference sequence). The CDR3 extends over 13 amino acids. The DNA read from the CDR3 is TGTGCCAGTAGCAGGAGGGACAGGGATGCG. It is translated as CASSRRDRDA. The CDR3 reads in full as CASSRRDRDAQYF.

This clone was detected many times. Read coverage stops 3 residues before the CDR3 terminus; the germline J gene supplies the remainder. V gene TRBV28 combines with J gene TRBJ1-4; D not resolved. Germline assignment: CDR1 MDHEN and CDR2 SYDVKM. Trimming removed 3 bases from V and 8 bases from J, with 13 bases in between. This CDR3 is built from 14 residues. CDR3: CASSLPRSAEKLFF. CDR3 DNA, as far as it was read: TGTGCCAGCAGTTTGCCCAGGTCGGCGGAAAAA.

This clone was seen many times. The read stops 3 residues short of the end of the CDR3; the missing end is completed from the germline J gene. This sequence joins TRBV2 and TRBJ1-2; 9 positions match TRBD1. V was pared by 2 bases and J by 5 bases, with 3 bases of the junction left unmatched. The CDR3 sequence is 14 residues long. Germline V gene sequence: CDR1 SNHLY, CDR2 FYNNEI. The CDR3 protein is CASSEKGQGYGYTF. The sequenced part of the CDR3 DNA is TGTGCCAGCAGTGAAAAGGGACAGGGATATGGC.

This clone was observed many times. The read terminates 3 residues ahead of where the CDR3 ends, so the germline J gene completes it. The V and J genes are TRBV10-3 and TRBJ2-7, with TRBD2 matching 11 bases. Unmatched junction bases numbered 4, after V lost 0 bases and J lost 6 bases. The CDR3 has 15 residues. The germline V gene encodes CDR1 ENHRY and CDR2 SYGVKD. Partial CDR3 DNA: TGTGCCATCAGTGAGTCGACTAGCGGGAAAGGCGAG. Protein sequence: CAISESTSGKGE. The CDR3 in full is CAISESTSGKGEQYF.

Ten or more counts support this clone. The CDR3 extends 3 residues past the end of the read, so its final part is completed from the germline J gene. This sequence joins TRBV5-1 and TRBJ2-5, with 12 bases lining up with TRBD2. Germline lookup yields CDR1 SGHRS and CDR2 YFSETQ. This CDR3 comprises 16 residues. Trimming took 0 bases from V and 6 from J; bases not matched to a gene: 6. CDR3 amino acids: CASSLELAGGLKTQYF. CDR3 DNA (partial): TGCGCCAGCAGCTTGGAGCTAGCGGGAGGGTTAAAGACC.

This clone was observed many times. The sequenced fragment ends 3 residues before the CDR3 boundary, so the rest is inferred from the germline J gene. V usage is TRBV6-2 or TRBV6-3 and J usage is TRBJ2-3; 10 bases align to TRBD2. This CDR3 has 16 amino acids. Looked up from germline, CDR1 is MNHEY and CDR2 is SVGEGT. J lost 6 bases, V lost 0 bases, and 6 bases had no gene match. CDR3 DNA, as far as it was read: TGTGCCAGCAGTTACTCAGCTAGCGGGAGAGGGGATACG. It is translated as CASSYSASGRGDT. The entire CDR3 reads CASSYSASGRGDTQYF.

Many counts were recorded for this clone. The read halts 3 residues ahead of the CDR3 end, with the missing end drawn from the germline J gene. The chain couples TRBV19 to TRBJ2-1; 7 nucleotides match TRBD2. CDR1 is LNHDA and CDR2 is SQIVND in the germline V gene (reference sequence). Trimming at V came to 5 bases and at J to 7 bases, leaving 14 bases not matched to a gene. There are 16 residues in the CDR3. Incomplete CDR3 DNA: TGTGCCAGTAGTTGGCAGGGAGGGCCAGTTGGGAATGAG. It specifies CASSWQGGPVGNE. The CDR3, in full, reads CASSWQGGPVGNEQFF.

This clone was recorded a few times. The read terminates 3 residues ahead of where the CDR3 ends, so the germline J gene completes it. The chain combines TRBV2 with TRBJ2-1; TRBD2 might be the D (6 bases). V was pared by 5 bases and J by 0 bases, with 14 bases between. This CDR3 comprises 16 residues. Looked up from germline, CDR1 is SNHLY and CDR2 is FYNNEI. The CDR3: CASSKSSESSYNEQFF. CDR3 bases read: TGTGCCAGCAGTAAGTCTAGCGAGAGCTCCTACAATGAG.

This clone was seen many times. The read ends 3 residues shy of where the CDR3 ends; the end is completed using the germline J gene. The chain employs TRBV18 and TRBJ2-3, with no clear D. V lost 6 bases and J lost 0, with 4 bases in between. The CDR3 spans 12 residues. In germline, CDR1 is KGHSH, CDR2 LQKENI. The CDR3 loop reads CASSHSTDTQYF. The covered CDR3 bases are TGTGCCAGCTCCCATAGCACAGATACG.

Ten or more counts support this clone. The CDR3 end is not reached by the read, which stops 3 residues before it; the germline J gene fills it in. V usage is TRBV20-1 and J usage is TRBJ2-7, with TRBD1 matching over 7 bases. In germline, CDR1 is DFQATT, CDR2 SNEGSKA (reference sequence). J was trimmed by 1 base and V by 6 bases; bases with no gene match: 12. This CDR3 is built from 15 residues. The CDR3 protein is CSANTGTVPSYEQYF. The sequenced part of the CDR3 DNA is TGCAGTGCAAATACCGGGACAGTGCCTTCCTACGAG.

This clone has at least ten counts. The DNA ends 3 residues before the CDR3 does, and the rest of the CDR3 is filled in from the germline J gene. The V call is TRBV29-1, the J call TRBJ2-1; 9 bases map to TRBD1. The J segment lost 7 bases and the V segment lost 6 bases, leaving 13 bases of the junction unmatched. The CDR3 extends over 15 amino acids. The germline gives CDR1 SQVTM, CDR2 ANQGSEA. The CDR3 reads CSVGSPGQGKNEQFF. The covered CDR3 bases are TGCAGCGTCGGATCCCCGGGACAGGGTAAGAATGAG.

The table lists this clone with many counts. The CDR3 extends 3 residues past the end of the read, so its final part is completed from the germline J gene. The rearrangement uses TRBV9 and TRBJ2-1; 13 bases agree with TRBD2. Germline V gene sequence: CDR1 SGDLS, CDR2 YYNGEE. This CDR3 region has 15 residues. The junction had 7 bases not matched to a gene; V was cut back by 8 bases and J by 5 bases. CDR3 sequence: CASSMGLAGNNEQFF. The covered CDR3 bases are TGTGCCAGTTCAATGGGACTAGCGGGGAACAATGAG.

Ten or more counts support this clone. The CDR3 goes on 3 residues after the read ends, and that part is filled in from the germline J gene. J is TRBJ2-7 and V is TRBV5-1; D might be TRBD2 (6 bases). V lost 3 bases and J 2 bases, leaving 12 bases between the germline ends. The CDR3 has 14 residues. Germline CDR1 is SGHRS and CDR2 is YFSETQ. The part of the CDR3 DNA that was read is TGCGCCAGCAGCTCTGAACTAGCTACCTACGAG. Translated: CASSSELATYE. The complete CDR3 protein is CASSSELATYEQYF.

This clone has at least ten counts. From the germline J gene comes the end of the CDR3, since the read stops 3 residues before it. The chain joins TRBV19 to TRBJ2-7, with 14 bases that match TRBD2. CDR1 is LNHDA and CDR2 is SQIVND in the germline V gene (reference sequence). V trimming: 3 bases; J trimming: 4 bases; junction bases outside the gene matches: 11. This CDR3 spans 18 amino acids. Partial CDR3 DNA: TGTGCCAGTAGTATTGGACTAGCGGGAGGTCTCCGACAATACGAG. Translated, it gives CASSIGLAGGLRQYE. The complete CDR3 protein is CASSIGLAGGLRQYEQYF.